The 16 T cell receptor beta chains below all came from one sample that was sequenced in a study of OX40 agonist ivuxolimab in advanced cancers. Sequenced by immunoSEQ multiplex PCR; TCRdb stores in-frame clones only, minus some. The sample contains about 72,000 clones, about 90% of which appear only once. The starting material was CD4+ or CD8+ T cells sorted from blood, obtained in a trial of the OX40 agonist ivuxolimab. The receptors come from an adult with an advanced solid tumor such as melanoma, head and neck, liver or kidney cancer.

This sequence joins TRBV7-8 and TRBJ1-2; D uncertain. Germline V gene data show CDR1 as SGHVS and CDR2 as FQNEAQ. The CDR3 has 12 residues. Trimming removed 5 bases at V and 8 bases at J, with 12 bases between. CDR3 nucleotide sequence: TGTGCCAGCAGCGTCGACCGAGGCGGCTACACCTTC. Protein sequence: CASSVDRGGYTF.

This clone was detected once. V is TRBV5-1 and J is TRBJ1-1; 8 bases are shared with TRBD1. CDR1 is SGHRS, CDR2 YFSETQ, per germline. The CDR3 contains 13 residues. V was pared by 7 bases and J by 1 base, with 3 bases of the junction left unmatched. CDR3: CASRGTGNTEAFF. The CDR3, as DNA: TGCGCCAGCCGGGGGACAGGGAACACTGAAGCTTTCTTT.

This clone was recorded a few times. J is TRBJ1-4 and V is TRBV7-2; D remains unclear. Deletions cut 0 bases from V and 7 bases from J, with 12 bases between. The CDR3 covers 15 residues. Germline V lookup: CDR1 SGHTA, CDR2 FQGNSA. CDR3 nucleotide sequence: TGTGCCAGCAGCTTAGCGGGGTGGTTTGGTGAAAAACTGTTTTTT. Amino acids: CASSLAGWFGEKLFF.

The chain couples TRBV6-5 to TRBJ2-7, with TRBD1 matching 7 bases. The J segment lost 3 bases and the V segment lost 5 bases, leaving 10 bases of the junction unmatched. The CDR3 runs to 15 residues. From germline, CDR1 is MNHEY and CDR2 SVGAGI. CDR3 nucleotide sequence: TGTGCCAGCAGTAGATACAGGGGACAAAACTACGAGCAGTACTTC. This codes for CASSRYRGQNYEQYF.

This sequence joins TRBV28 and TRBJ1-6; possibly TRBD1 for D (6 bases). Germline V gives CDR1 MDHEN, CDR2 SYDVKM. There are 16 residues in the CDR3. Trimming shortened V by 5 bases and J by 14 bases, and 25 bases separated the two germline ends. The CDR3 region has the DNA TGTGCCAGCAGTCCACCCTTAGGAACAGGGACATTCGCCCTCCACTTT. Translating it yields CASSPPLGTGTFALHF. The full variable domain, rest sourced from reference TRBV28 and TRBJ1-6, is DVKVTQSSRYLVKRTGEKVFLECVQDMDHENMFWYRQDPGLGLRLIYFSYDVKMKEKGDIPEGYSVSREKKERFSLILESASTNQTSMYLCASSPPLGTGTFALHFGNGTRLTVT.

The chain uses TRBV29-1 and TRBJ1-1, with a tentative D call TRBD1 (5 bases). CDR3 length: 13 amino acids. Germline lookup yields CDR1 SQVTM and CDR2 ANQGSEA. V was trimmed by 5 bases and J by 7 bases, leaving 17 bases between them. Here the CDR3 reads CSVRGTGNGEAFF. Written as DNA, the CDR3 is TGCAGCGTTCGGGGGACGGGGAACGGTGAAGCTTTCTTT.

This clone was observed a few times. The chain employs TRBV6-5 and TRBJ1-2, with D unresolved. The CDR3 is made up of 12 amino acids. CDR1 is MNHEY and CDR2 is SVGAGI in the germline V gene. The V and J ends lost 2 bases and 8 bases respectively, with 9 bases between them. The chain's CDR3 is CASSYGVGGYTF. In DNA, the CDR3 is TGTGCCAGCAGTTACGGGGTAGGGGGCTACACCTTC.

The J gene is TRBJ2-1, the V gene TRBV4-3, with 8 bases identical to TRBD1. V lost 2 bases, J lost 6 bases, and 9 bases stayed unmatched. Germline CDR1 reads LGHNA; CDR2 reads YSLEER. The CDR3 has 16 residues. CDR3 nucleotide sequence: TGCGCCAGCAGCCAAAACCCGGGACAGGTCGTCAATGAGCAGTTCTTC. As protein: CASSQNPGQVVNEQFF.

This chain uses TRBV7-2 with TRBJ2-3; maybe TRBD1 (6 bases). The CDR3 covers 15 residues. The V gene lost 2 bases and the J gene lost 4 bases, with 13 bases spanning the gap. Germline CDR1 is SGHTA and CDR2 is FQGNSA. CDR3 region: CASSLFWGQADTQYF. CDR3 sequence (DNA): TGTGCCAGCAGCTTATTCTGGGGGCAGGCAGATACGCAGTATTTT.

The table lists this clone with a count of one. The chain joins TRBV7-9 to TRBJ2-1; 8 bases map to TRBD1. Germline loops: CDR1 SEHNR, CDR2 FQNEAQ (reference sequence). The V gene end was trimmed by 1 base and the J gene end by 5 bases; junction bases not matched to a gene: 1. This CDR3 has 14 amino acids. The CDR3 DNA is TGTGCCAGCAGCTTAGACAGGGGGAACAATGAGCAGTTCTTC. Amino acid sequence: CASSLDRGNNEQFF.

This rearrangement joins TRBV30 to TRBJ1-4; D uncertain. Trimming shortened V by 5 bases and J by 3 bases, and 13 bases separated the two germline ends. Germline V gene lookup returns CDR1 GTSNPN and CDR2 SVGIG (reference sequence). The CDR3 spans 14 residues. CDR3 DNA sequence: TGTGCCTGGGGTTACTCGGGGTCTAATGAAAAACTGTTTTTT. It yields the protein CAWGYSGSNEKLFF.

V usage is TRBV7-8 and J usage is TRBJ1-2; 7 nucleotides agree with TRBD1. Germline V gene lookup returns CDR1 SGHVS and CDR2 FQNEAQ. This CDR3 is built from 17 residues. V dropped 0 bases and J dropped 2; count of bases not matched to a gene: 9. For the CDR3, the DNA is TGTGCCAGCAGCTTAGCACCCTGGGACAGAAGAAACTATGGCTACACCTTC. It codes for CASSLAPWDRRNYGYTF. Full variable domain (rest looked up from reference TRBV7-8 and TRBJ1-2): GAGVSQSPRYKVAKRGQDVALRCDPISGHVSLFWYQQALGQGPEFLTYFQNEAQLDKSGLPSDRFFAERPEGSVSTLKIQRTQQEDSAVYLCASSLAPWDRRNYGYTFGSGTRLTVV.

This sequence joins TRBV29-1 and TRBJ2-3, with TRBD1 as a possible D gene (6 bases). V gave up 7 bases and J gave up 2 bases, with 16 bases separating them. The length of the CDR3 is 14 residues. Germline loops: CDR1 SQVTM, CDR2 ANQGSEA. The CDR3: CSASPGEVTDTQYF. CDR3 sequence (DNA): TGCAGCGCCTCACCAGGGGAAGTCACAGATACGCAGTATTTT.

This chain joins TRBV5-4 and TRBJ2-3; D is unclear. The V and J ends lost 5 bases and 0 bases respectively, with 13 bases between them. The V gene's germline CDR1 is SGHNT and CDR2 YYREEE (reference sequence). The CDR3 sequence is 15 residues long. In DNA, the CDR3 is TGTGCCAGCAGACGGCAGTCGCAAAGCACAGATACGCAGTATTTT. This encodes CASRRQSQSTDTQYF.

The CDR3 spells CASSFFRADTGELFF. The CDR3 bases are TGTGCCAGCAGCTTCTTCAGGGCGGACACCGGGGAGCTGTTTTTT. This chain connects TRBV7-2 to TRBJ2-2, with D maybe TRBD1 (5 bases). The germline V and J ends were trimmed by 3 bases and 3 bases, with 11 bases remaining between them. Germline lookup yields CDR1 SGHTA and CDR2 FQGNSA. CDR3 size: 15 residues.

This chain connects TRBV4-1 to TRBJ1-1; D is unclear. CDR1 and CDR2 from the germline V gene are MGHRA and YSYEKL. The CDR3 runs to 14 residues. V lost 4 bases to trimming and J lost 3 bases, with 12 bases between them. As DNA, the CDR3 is TGCGCCAGCAGCCCTTTCCGGTGGGACACTGAAGCTTTCTTT. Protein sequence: CASSPFRWDTEAFF.